The 2 T cell receptor beta chains reported below all come from one sample, sequenced in a study of blood T cells in healthy people across ages. A second PCR, run for roughly 7 to 12 cycles, used a sample-barcoded 5' primer plus a J-beta primer mix. TCRdb re-called the 5' RACE reads through MiXCR, storing one row per CDR3 protein. This sample yields 650,000 to 1,000,000 distinct CDR3 sequences, of which roughly 35% are seen a single time; 10% to 15% belongs to the top ten. Material for sequencing was blood. These receptors came from a man younger than 30 in good health.

The rearrangement uses TRBV28 and TRBJ1-5; the match to TRBD1 covers 7 bases. V lost 6 bases and J lost 4; bases outside the gene matches: 9. Germline V gene data show CDR1 as MDHEN and CDR2 as SYDVKM. This CDR3 is 15 amino acids long. In DNA, the CDR3 is TGTGCCAGCAGGCGTGAGGGACAGTTAAATCAGCCCCAGCATTTT. Protein: CASRREGQLNQPQHF.

This clonotype occurred a few times. The rearrangement joins TRBV4-2 to TRBJ2-1; the match to TRBD2 covers 7 bases. CDR3 size: 18 residues. The germline V gene encodes CDR1 LGHNA and CDR2 YNFKEQ. V was clipped by 0 bases and J by 0 bases; unmatched bases: 8. The CDR3 loop is CASSQESSGVGSYNEQFF. The CDR3, as DNA: TGTGCCAGCAGCCAAGAGTCGAGCGGGGTTGGCTCCTACAATGAGCAGTTCTTC.